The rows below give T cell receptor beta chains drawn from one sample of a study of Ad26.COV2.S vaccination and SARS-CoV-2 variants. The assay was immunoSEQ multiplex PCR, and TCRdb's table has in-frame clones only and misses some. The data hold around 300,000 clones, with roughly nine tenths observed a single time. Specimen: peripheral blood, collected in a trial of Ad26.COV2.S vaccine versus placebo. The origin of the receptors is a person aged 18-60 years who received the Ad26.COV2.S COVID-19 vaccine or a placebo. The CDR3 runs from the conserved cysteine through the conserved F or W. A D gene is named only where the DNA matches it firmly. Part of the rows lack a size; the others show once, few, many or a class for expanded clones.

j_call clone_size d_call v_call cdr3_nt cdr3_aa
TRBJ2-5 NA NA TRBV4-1 TGCGCCAGCAGCCAAGCCCCCCCGGAGACCCAGTACTTC CASSQAPPETQYF
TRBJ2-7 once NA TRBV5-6 TGTGCCAGCAGCTTGTCGGCAGGGAGCTCCTACGAGCAGTACTTC CASSLSAGSSYEQYF
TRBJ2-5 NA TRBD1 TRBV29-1 TGCAGCGTTCGGACAGGGGGAGGAGGAGAGACCCAGTACTTC CSVRTGGGGETQYF
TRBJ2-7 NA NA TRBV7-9 TGTGCCAGCAGCTTAGCGGGGGGGCCCGACTACGAGCAGTACTTC CASSLAGGPDYEQYF
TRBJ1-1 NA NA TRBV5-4 TGTGCCAGCAGCCTGTGGGCTATGAACACTGAAGCTTTCTTT CASSLWAMNTEAFF
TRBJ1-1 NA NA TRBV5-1 TGCGCCAGCAGCTTGAGAATAGGGTACGAGAACACTGAAGCTTTCTTT CASSLRIGYENTEAFF
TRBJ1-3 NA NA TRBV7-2 TGTGCCAGCAGCCGCGACGGGGCGAGCTCTGGAAACACCATATATTTT CASSRDGASSGNTIYF
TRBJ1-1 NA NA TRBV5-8 TGTGCCAGCAGCTTGGATGGGACTTTGAACACTGAAGCTTTCTTT CASSLDGTLNTEAFF
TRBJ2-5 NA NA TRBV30 TGTGCCTGGAGTGGGCCCGCGGGAGAGACCCAGTACTTC CAWSGPAGETQYF
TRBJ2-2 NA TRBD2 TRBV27 TGTGCCAGCAGTTACAGCGGGGGCACCGGGGAGCTGTTTTTT CASSYSGGTGELFF
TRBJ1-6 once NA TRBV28 TGTGCCAGCAACCCCGTCGGGGATAATTCACCCCTCCACTTT CASNPVGDNSPLHF
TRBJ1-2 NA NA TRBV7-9 TGTGCCAGCAGCGTCGAATACGCAAGCTACACCTTC CASSVEYASYTF
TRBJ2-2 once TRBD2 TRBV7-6 TGTGCCAGCAGCTTACTAGCGGGAGGGGAAGACACCGGGGAGCTGTTTTTT CASSLLAGGEDTGELFF
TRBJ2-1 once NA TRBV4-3 TGCGCCAGCAGCCAGGAGGGGGGAGGCGTAGCCCTCAATGAGCAGTTCTTC CASSQEGGGVALNEQFF
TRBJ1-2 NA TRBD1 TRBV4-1 TGCGCCAGCAGCCAAGAGATGGACAGGGCCCCCCCGCGGAGTGGCTACACCTTC CASSQEMDRAPPRSGYTF
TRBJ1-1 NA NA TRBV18 TGTGCCAGCTCACCACGACCCAGGGGTGGTGACTATAGGGCTGAAGCTTTCTTT CASSPRPRGGDYRAEAFF
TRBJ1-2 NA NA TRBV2 TGTGCCAGCAGTGAAGCTGGATCGTCCACCTATGGCTACACCTTC CASSEAGSSTYGYTF
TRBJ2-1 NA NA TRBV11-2 TGTGCCAGCAGCTTAGGAGGGCCTGGCTCCTACAATGAGCAGTTCTTC CASSLGGPGSYNEQFF
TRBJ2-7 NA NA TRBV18 TGTGCCAGCTCACCAAGCATCGCCTACGAGCAGTACTTC CASSPSIAYEQYF
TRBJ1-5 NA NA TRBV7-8 TGTGCCAGCAGCTTACAAACGGAACAGCTCAATCAGCCCCAGCATTTT CASSLQTEQLNQPQHF
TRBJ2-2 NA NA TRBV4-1 TGCGCCAGCAGCCAAGGCGGATTCCTTGGGAACACCGGGGAGCTGTTTTTT CASSQGGFLGNTGELFF
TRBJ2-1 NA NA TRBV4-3 TGCGCCAGCAGCCATTCTCGACAGCTCCCTTACAATGAGCAGTTCTTC CASSHSRQLPYNEQFF
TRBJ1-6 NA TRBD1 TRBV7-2 TGTGCCAGCACCCCGCAAGGGACAGGAGGGATTAATTCACCCCTCCACTTT CASTPQGTGGINSPLHF
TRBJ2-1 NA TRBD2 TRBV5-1 TGCGCCAGCAGCTTACCGGGACTACCTTACAATGAGCAGTTCTTC CASSLPGLPYNEQFF
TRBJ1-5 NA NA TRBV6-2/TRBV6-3 TGTGCCAGCAGCAGGGGATGGAATCAGCCCCAGCATTTT CASSRGWNQPQHF
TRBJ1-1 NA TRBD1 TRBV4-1 TGCGCCAGCAGCCATGCTCAGAGGGGGCGGACTGAAGCTTTCTTT CASSHAQRGRTEAFF
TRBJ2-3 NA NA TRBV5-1 TGCGCCAGCAGTCTTATAGATACGCAGTATTTT CASSLIDTQYF
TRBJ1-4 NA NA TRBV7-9 TGTGCCAGCAGCTCTGTTGCCTTTAATGAAAAACTGTTTTTT CASSSVAFNEKLFF
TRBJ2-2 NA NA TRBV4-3 TGCGCCAGCAGCCAGGGGGTAGGGCACACGAACACCGGGGAGCTGTTTTTT CASSQGVGHTNTGELFF
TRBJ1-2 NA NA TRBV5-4 TGTGCCAGCAGCTTGAGAGAGGACGGAAACTATGGCTACACCTTC CASSLREDGNYGYTF
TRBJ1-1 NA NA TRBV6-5 TGTGCCAGCAGTCCAAGAACAGGGTTGAACACTGAAGCTTTCTTT CASSPRTGLNTEAFF
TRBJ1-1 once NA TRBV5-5 TGTGCCAGCAGCTTGATCACAGACTTGAACACTGAAGCTTTCTTT CASSLITDLNTEAFF
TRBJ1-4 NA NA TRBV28 TGTGCCAGCAGCCCTCGGACAGTTAATGAAAAACTGTTTTTT CASSPRTVNEKLFF
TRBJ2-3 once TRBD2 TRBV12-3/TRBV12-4 TGTGCCAGCAGGGCCCCGGGGGGAGGTACGCAGTATTTT CASRAPGGGTQYF
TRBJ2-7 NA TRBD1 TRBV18 TGTGCCAGCTCACGGGGGGACAGGCTAAGTGGCGAGCAGTACTTC CASSRGDRLSGEQYF
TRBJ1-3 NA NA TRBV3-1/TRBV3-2 TGTGCCAGCAGCCCTCCTACCCAATTGCCTGGAAACACCATATATTTT CASSPPTQLPGNTIYF
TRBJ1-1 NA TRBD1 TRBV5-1 TGCGCCAGCAGCTTAGGGACAGGGTGGAACACTGAAGCTTTCTTT CASSLGTGWNTEAFF
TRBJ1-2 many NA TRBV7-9 TGTGCCAGCAGCTGGACCGATGGGAATTCTAACTATGGCTACACCTTC CASSWTDGNSNYGYTF
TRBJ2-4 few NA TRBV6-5 TGTGCCAGCAGTTACTCGCGGGGAGCCAAAAACATTCAGTACTTC CASSYSRGAKNIQYF
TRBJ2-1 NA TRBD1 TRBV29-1 TGCAGCGTGGAACAGGGGGTTTACAATGAGCAGTTCTTC CSVEQGVYNEQFF
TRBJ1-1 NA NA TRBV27 TGTGCCAGCAGTTTTCAGGGCCTCCCTGAAGCTTTCTTT CASSFQGLPEAFF
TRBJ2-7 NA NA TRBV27 TGTGCCAGCAGTTTTTCAGCTGCCGCCTACGAGCAGTACTTC CASSFSAAAYEQYF
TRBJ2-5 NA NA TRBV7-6 TGTGCCAGCCGCCAATTTAGCGGAGTACAAGAGACCCAGTACTTC CASRQFSGVQETQYF
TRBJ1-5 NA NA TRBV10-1 TGCGCCAGCAGTCCGAGCAATCAGCCCCAGCATTTT CASSPSNQPQHF
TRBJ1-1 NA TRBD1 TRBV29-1 TGCAGCGTTGAAAAGACAGGGGACACTGAAGCTTTCTTT CSVEKTGDTEAFF
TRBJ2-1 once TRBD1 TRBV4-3 TGCGCCAGCAGCCAAGGGGACAGGGATTACAATGAGCAGTTCTTC CASSQGDRDYNEQFF
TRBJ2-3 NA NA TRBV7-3 TGTGCCAGCAGCCGAGGCCTGGGGACAGATACGCAGTATTTT CASSRGLGTDTQYF
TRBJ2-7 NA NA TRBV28 TGTGCCAGCAGTTTTAATGTCCTCCGTGTGGCCTACGAGCAGTACTTC CASSFNVLRVAYEQYF
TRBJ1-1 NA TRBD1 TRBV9 TGTGCCAGCAGCGTAGAAGGAGTAGGGACAGTAAACACTGAAGCTTTCTTT CASSVEGVGTVNTEAFF
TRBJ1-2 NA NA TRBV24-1 TGTGCCACCAGCTCCCGACGGTCTAACTATGGCTACACCTTC CATSSRRSNYGYTF
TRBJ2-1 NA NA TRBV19 TGTGCCAGTAGTATGCTTCGGGACTCAAACAGATACAATGAGCAGTTCTTC CASSMLRDSNRYNEQFF
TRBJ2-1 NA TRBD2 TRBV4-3 TGCGCCAGCAGCCACCGGGGACTAGCGGGGAAATACAATGAGCAGTTCTTC CASSHRGLAGKYNEQFF
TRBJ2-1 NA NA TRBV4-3 TGCGCCAGCAGCCAAGTACCTAGCACCGATGAGCAGTTCTTC CASSQVPSTDEQFF
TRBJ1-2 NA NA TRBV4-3 TGCGCCAGCAGCCAAGAAAGTCAGCCAGGGTTAGTACATGGCTACACCTTC CASSQESQPGLVHGYTF
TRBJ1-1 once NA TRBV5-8 TGTGCCAGCAGCTTGGCTCCTACCTACACTGAAGCTTTCTTT CASSLAPTYTEAFF
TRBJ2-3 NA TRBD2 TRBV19 TGTGCCAGTAAGCCACTAGCGGGGGGGGCAGATACGCAGTATTTT CASKPLAGGADTQYF
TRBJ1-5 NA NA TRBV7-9 TGTGCCAGCAGCTTAGGGGGGGATCAGCCCCAGCATTTT CASSLGGDQPQHF
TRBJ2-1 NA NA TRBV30 TGTGCCTGGAGCAGCGGGCATACCTACAATGAGCAGTTCTTC CAWSSGHTYNEQFF